Listed here are 30 T cell receptor beta chains from one sample, sequenced in a study of blood T cell repertoires in COVID-19. Sequencing used immunoSEQ multiplex PCR; TCRdb keeps in-frame clones, though not all of them. The sample lists around 80,000 clones, roughly 76% occurring once. Sequencing used peripheral blood. These receptors all stem from a woman aged 80 or older with active or convalescent COVID-19.

The J gene is TRBJ1-2, the V gene TRBV6-5; TRBD1 matches 10 bases. Germline trimming cut 4 bases from V and 8 bases from J; bases unmatched to any gene: 4. The CDR3 has 13 amino acids. CDR1 and CDR2 from the germline V gene are MNHEY and SVGAGI. In DNA, the CDR3 is TGTGCCAGCAGTTCCGCGACAGGGGGCGGCTACACCTTC. Protein sequence: CASSSATGGGYTF.

The chain carries TRBV29-1 and TRBJ1-1; TRBD1 aligns across 7 bases. The CDR3 spans 13 residues. The germline CDR1 and CDR2 sequences are SQVTM and ANQGSEA. V dropped 3 bases and J dropped 11; count of bases not matched to a gene: 12. This CDR3 reads CSVEGQLRLGAFF. As DNA, the CDR3 is TGCAGCGTTGAGGGACAGTTAAGGTTGGGTGCTTTCTTT.

The V gene is TRBV12-3 or TRBV12-4, the J gene TRBJ2-5; no clear D gene. This CDR3 comprises 13 residues. V was pared by 2 bases and J by 3 bases, with 7 bases between. The CDR3 region is CASSLSSEETQYF. The DNA for the CDR3 is TGTGCCAGCAGTTTAAGTTCAGAAGAGACCCAGTACTTC.

V is TRBV27 and J is TRBJ1-1, with D maybe TRBD1 (6 bases). Trimming took off 3 bases at V and 8 bases at J, with 13 bases between the two ends. CDR1 is MNHEY, CDR2 SMNVEV, per germline (reference sequence). There are 13 residues in the CDR3. The CDR3 reads CASSFGRGGEAFF. The DNA of the CDR3 is TGTGCCAGCAGTTTCGGCAGGGGTGGCGAAGCTTTCTTT.

In nucleotides, the CDR3 is TGTGCCAGCAGTCCCGACAGGGACTCACTCTTGAACACTGAAGCTTTCTTT. Translated: CASSPDRDSLLNTEAFF. V is TRBV6-2 or TRBV6-3 and J is TRBJ1-1, with 7 bases aligning to TRBD1. V dropped 5 bases and J dropped 0; count of bases not matched to a gene: 12. CDR3 length equals 17 residues. In germline, CDR1 is MNHEY, CDR2 SVGEGT.

This chain joins TRBV5-1 and TRBJ2-4; D is undetermined. The ends were cut back, 0 bases at V and 7 bases at J, with 11 bases in the middle. The CDR3 runs 14 residues. From germline, CDR1 is SGHRS and CDR2 YFSETQ. The CDR3 reads CASSLGTGGNIQYF. CDR3 coding DNA: TGCGCCAGCAGCTTGGGTACGGGTGGGAACATTCAGTACTTC.

Within the sample, this clone is large. The CDR3 reads CASSEGTGGSPLHF. Written as DNA, the CDR3 is TGTGCCAGCAGTGAAGGGACAGGGGGTTCACCCCTCCACTTT. This rearrangement joins TRBV6-1 to TRBJ1-6; 10 bases align to TRBD1. CDR1 is MNHNS, CDR2 SASEGT, per germline. The CDR3 loop spans 14 amino acids. The trim removed 1 base at V and 9 bases at J, leaving 0 bases unmatched.

The chain is built from TRBV11-3 and TRBJ1-1; D unclear. Per germline, CDR1 SGHNT and CDR2 YENEEA. This CDR3 is 16 amino acids long. The V and J ends lost 5 bases and 1 base respectively, with 17 bases between them. In DNA form, the CDR3 reads TGTGCCAGCAGCGCCGGCATGGGAGGCTCGAACACTGAAGCTTTCTTT. This codes for CASSAGMGGSNTEAFF.

This chain links TRBV19 with TRBJ1-3; TRBD1 matches at 7 bases. CDR1 is LNHDA and CDR2 is SQIVND in the germline V gene (reference sequence). The CDR3 has 14 residues. With V trimmed by 4 bases and J by 4 bases, 4 bases remained unmatched. The chain's CDR3 is CASSKTGIGNTIYF. The DNA for the CDR3 is TGTGCCAGTAGTAAGACAGGGATCGGAAACACCATATATTTT. The full variable domain, rest sourced from reference TRBV19 and TRBJ1-3, is DGGITQSPKYLFRKEGQNVTLSCEQNLNHDAMYWYRQDPGQGLRLIYYSQIVNDFQKGDIAEGYSVSREKKESFPLTVTSAQKNPTAFYLCASSKTGIGNTIYFGEGSWLTVV.

CDR3 nucleotide sequence: TGTGCCAGCAGCGTAGTGGCAGGAAACGTCGTCGATGAGCAGTTCTTC. The encoded protein is CASSVVAGNVVDEQFF. This chain joins TRBV9 and TRBJ2-1, with no clear D. Germline V lookup: CDR1 SGDLS, CDR2 YYNGEE. The germline V and J ends were trimmed by 0 bases and 8 bases, with 18 bases remaining between them. The CDR3 runs to 16 residues. Based on the CDR3 plus reference TRBV9 and TRBJ2-1, the full variable domain is DSGVTQTPKHLITATGQRVTLRCSPRSGDLSVYWYQQSLDQGLQFLIQYYNGEERAKGNILERFSAQQFPDLHSELNLSSLELGDSALYFCASSVVAGNVVDEQFFGPGTRLTVL.

The J gene is TRBJ2-5, the V gene TRBV7-2, with D uncertain. V lost 5 bases to trimming and J lost 5 bases, with 12 bases between them. The CDR3 has 13 residues. Germline V gives CDR1 SGHTA, CDR2 FQGNSA. CDR3 protein: CASSQNLGETQYF. The CDR3 DNA reads as TGTGCCAGCAGCCAGAATCTCGGGGAGACCCAGTACTTC.

The V and J genes are TRBV7-2 and TRBJ1-4; 10 bases fit TRBD1. The CDR3 contains 16 residues. With V trimmed by 5 bases and J by 3 bases, 6 bases remained unmatched. CDR1 and CDR2 from the germline V gene are SGHTA and FQGNSA. CDR3 nucleotides: TGTGCCAGCAGCCGGATAGGGACAGGGGCTAATGAAAAACTGTTTTTT. Translated: CASSRIGTGANEKLFF.

The chain joins TRBV10-1 to TRBJ2-2; 7 bases map to TRBD1. Germline values: CDR1 WNHNN, CDR2 SYGVQD (reference sequence). The CDR3 is 15 amino acids. V lost 5 bases, J lost 9 bases, and 12 bases stayed unmatched. The CDR3: CASSRDSVGTRELFF. The CDR3 DNA is TGCGCCAGCAGTCGGGACAGCGTTGGGACCCGGGAGCTGTTTTTT.

This chain joins TRBV4-3 and TRBJ2-3; D may be TRBD2 (6 bases). The germline V gene encodes CDR1 LGHNA and CDR2 YSLEER. Trimming pared 0 bases from V and 4 bases from J, leaving 14 bases between. The CDR3 consists of 16 residues. The CDR3 here is CASSQDGAGIADTQYF. CDR3 coding DNA: TGCGCCAGCAGCCAAGATGGTGCGGGGATAGCAGATACGCAGTATTTT.

This clone was recorded once. The chain has TRBV6-4 and TRBJ1-2, with D uncertain. The CDR3 loop spans 15 amino acids. Germline CDR1 MRHNA, CDR2 SNTAGT. V lost 5 bases and J lost 4, with 17 bases in between. CDR3 nucleotides: TGTGCCAGCAGTCCATCTTCGGTGGCAGGCTATGGCTACACCTTC. It yields the protein CASSPSSVAGYGYTF.

The CDR3 is CAGLLYGTGTNTEAFF. DNA of the CDR3: TGTGCCGGGCTTCTTTATGGGACAGGGACGAACACTGAAGCTTTCTTT. This chain uses TRBV30 with TRBJ1-1, with TRBD1 matching over 9 bases. Germline CDR1 is GTSNPN and CDR2 is SVGIG (reference sequence). Losses at the gene ends were 8 bases for V and 1 base for J; bases not matched to a gene: 14. This CDR3 has 16 residues. Together with reference TRBV30 and TRBJ1-1, the CDR3 gives the full variable domain: SQTIHQWPATLVQPVGSPLSLECTVEGTSNPNLYWYRQAAGRGLQLLFYSVGIGQISSEVPQNLSASRPQDRQFILSSKKLLLSDSGFYLCAGLLYGTGTNTEAFFGQGTRLTVV.

V and J are TRBV27 and TRBJ1-2, with 9 positions matching TRBD1. The germline V gene encodes CDR1 MNHEY and CDR2 SMNVEV (reference sequence). Trimming took 6 bases from V and 4 from J; bases not matched to a gene: 6. The CDR3 is 14 amino acids. Here the CDR3 reads CASRRGQGRYGYTF. The DNA for the CDR3 is TGTGCCAGCAGGAGGGGACAGGGTCGCTATGGCTACACCTTC.

This chain uses TRBV18 with TRBJ2-3; TRBD2 agrees at 9 bases. Germline CDR1 KGHSH, CDR2 LQKENI. This CDR3 comprises 16 residues. V dropped 0 bases and J dropped 1; count of bases not matched to a gene: 2. The CDR3 region is CASSPPQRGGTDTQYF. DNA for the CDR3: TGTGCCAGCTCACCACCGCAGCGGGGGGGCACAGATACGCAGTATTTT. Combining the CDR3 with reference TRBV18 and TRBJ2-3 gives the whole variable domain NAGVMQNPRHLVRRRGQEARLRCSPMKGHSHVYWYRQLPEEGLKFMVYLQKENIIDESGMPKERFSAEFPKEGPSILRIQQVVRGDSAAYFCASSPPQRGGTDTQYFGPGTRLTVL.

The CDR3 DNA sequence: TGCAGCGTTACCAGGGGGTTAGGGAATCAGCCCCAGCATTTT. Encoded protein: CSVTRGLGNQPQHF. The V and J genes are TRBV29-1 and TRBJ1-5, with 7 bases identical to TRBD1. V lost 5 bases to trimming and J lost 4 bases; unmatched junction nucleotides: 8. Germline V gene sequence: CDR1 SQVTM, CDR2 ANQGSEA. CDR3 length equals 14 residues. Full variable domain (missing parts from reference TRBV29-1 and TRBJ1-5): SAVISQKPSRDICQRGTSLTIQCQVDSQVTMMFWYRQQPGQSLTLIATANQGSEATYESGFVIDKFPISRPNLTFSTLTVSNMSPEDSSIYLCSVTRGLGNQPQHFGDGTRLSIL.

The rearrangement links TRBV7-9 to TRBJ2-3; D unresolved. CDR1 is SEHNR and CDR2 is FQNEAQ in the germline V gene (reference sequence). The V end was cut by 4 bases, the J end by 2 bases, with 4 bases between. This CDR3 comprises 12 residues. The CDR3 region has the DNA TGTGCCAGCAGCTCCTACACAGATACGCAGTATTTT. It specifies CASSSYTDTQYF.

This CDR3 reads CASSSAGGDYGYTF. As DNA, the CDR3 is TGTGCCAGCAGCTCCGCAGGGGGCGACTATGGCTACACCTTC. This chain uses TRBV7-9 with TRBJ1-2, with 8 nucleotides matching TRBD1. Germline V CDR1 and CDR2: SEHNR, FQNEAQ (reference sequence). J gave up 3 bases and V 4 bases, and 4 bases lay outside the gene matches. This CDR3 comprises 14 residues.

The V and J genes are TRBV19 and TRBJ1-2; TRBD1 matches at 12 bases. The CDR3 totals 11 residues. Looked up from germline, CDR1 is LNHDA and CDR2 is SQIVND (reference sequence). The V segment lost 8 bases and the J segment 8 bases; nucleotides outside the gene matches: 0. Here the CDR3 reads CASGTGGGYTF. CDR3 DNA sequence: TGTGCCAGTGGGACAGGGGGCGGCTACACCTTC. The whole variable domain, remainder taken from reference TRBV19 and TRBJ1-2, is DGGITQSPKYLFRKEGQNVTLSCEQNLNHDAMYWYRQDPGQGLRLIYYSQIVNDFQKGDIAEGYSVSREKKESFPLTVTSAQKNPTAFYLCASGTGGGYTFGSGTRLTVV.

The chain joins TRBV21-1 to TRBJ1-6. TRBV21-1 is marked as a pseudogene. This CDR3 is 16 amino acids long. CDR3 bases: TGTGCCAGCAGCAGGGCGAGGAGGGATTATAATTCACCCCTCCACTTT. Translating it yields CASSRARRDYNSPLHF.

This clone was detected a few times. The chain carries TRBV7-2 and TRBJ2-5; D unclear. The CDR3 runs to 13 residues. Germline V gene data show CDR1 as SGHTA and CDR2 as FQGNSA. Trimming pared 1 base from V and 7 bases from J, leaving 10 bases between. The CDR3 bases are TGTGCCAGCAGCTTAGGCCACGGTTGGACCCAGTACTTC. Residues: CASSLGHGWTQYF.

The chain is built from TRBV2 and TRBJ2-3, with 12 bases matching TRBD2. CDR3 size: 17 residues. V lost 0 bases, J lost 5 bases, and 6 bases stayed unmatched. Germline lookup yields CDR1 SNHLY and CDR2 FYNNEI. The CDR3 reads CASSEARTSGAGDTQYF. The CDR3 DNA is TGTGCCAGCAGTGAAGCGAGGACTAGCGGGGCGGGAGATACGCAGTATTTT.

This chain connects TRBV1 to TRBJ2-1; the table's D call, TRBD2, has no DNA check behind it. TRBV1 is a listed pseudogene. This CDR3 comprises 19 residues. The CDR3 sequence: CTSSRNFAGLANSYNEQFF. The CDR3, as DNA: TGCACCAGCAGCCGGAACTTCGCGGGACTTGCCAACTCCTACAATGAGCAGTTCTTC.

This chain uses TRBV9 with TRBJ1-4, with D perhaps matching TRBD1 (6 bases). This CDR3 has 15 amino acids. V was cut by 2 bases and J by 5 bases, with 13 bases left in between. Germline CDR1 and CDR2: SGDLS and YYNGEE. The CDR3 region is CASSVQTGLNEKLFF. CDR3 nucleotide sequence: TGTGCCAGCAGCGTGCAAACAGGGCTCAATGAAAAACTGTTTTTT.

The rearrangement uses TRBV7-2 and TRBJ2-7; 8 positions match TRBD1. The V gene's germline CDR1 is SGHTA and CDR2 FQGNSA. This CDR3 is 14 amino acids long. V dropped 2 bases and J dropped 2; count of bases not matched to a gene: 2. CDR3 sequence (DNA): TGTGCCAGCAGCTTACGACAGGGGACCTACGAGCAGTACTTC. Its translation: CASSLRQGTYEQYF.

The rearrangement joins TRBV4-1 to TRBJ2-1; 12 nucleotides line up with TRBD2. The junction had 2 bases not matched to a gene; V was cut back by 1 base and J by 4 bases. The CDR3 contains 16 residues. Germline lookup yields CDR1 MGHRA and CDR2 YSYEKL. The CDR3 DNA reads TGCGCCAGCAGCCAAGGGACTAGCGGGGTATACAATGAGCAGTTCTTC. As protein: CASSQGTSGVYNEQFF.

This clone showed up just a few times. This sample includes further DNA sequences coding for the same CDR3. The gene calls are TRBV5-5 and TRBJ1-5, with D hard to call. CDR1 SGHKS and CDR2 YYEKEE come from the germline V gene (reference sequence). V lost 4 bases, J lost 2 bases, and 10 bases lay in between. CDR3 length: 14 amino acids. The CDR3 protein is CASSLGGGNQPQHF. The CDR3 DNA is TGTGCCAGCAGCCTCGGCGGCGGCAATCAGCCCCAGCATTTT.